The 29 T cell receptor beta chains given below trace back to one sample, sequenced in a study of blood T cells in healthy people across ages. Through a sample-barcoded 5' primer and a J-beta primer mix, a second PCR was run for roughly 6 to 12 cycles. TCRdb passed the 5' RACE reads through MiXCR, listing each CDR3 protein once. The data hold around 1,800,000 distinct CDR3 sequences, with roughly two fifths observed a single time. Sequencing was done on a sample of blood. Receptor source: a human donor in good health.

The chain recombines TRBV20-1 with TRBJ2-7; 8 nucleotides line up with TRBD1. The DNA end lines up better with TRBJ2-5; the J call may be wrong. Germline loops: CDR1 DFQATT, CDR2 SNEGSKA (reference sequence). The CDR3 covers 14 residues. CDR3 nucleotide sequence: TGCAGTGCTCTCAGCCGGACAGGGCTGGAGACCCAGTACTTC. This translates into CSALSRTGLETQYF.

The rearrangement links TRBV15 to TRBJ2-7; no clear D gene. V shed 1 base and J shed 6 bases, with 13 bases lying between them. Germline CDR1 LNHNV, CDR2 YYDKDF (reference sequence). The CDR3 loop spans 14 amino acids. The CDR3 sequence: CATSRGSDGSEQYF. The CDR3 DNA follows: TGTGCCACCAGCAGAGGATCCGATGGGTCCGAGCAGTACTTC. Variable domain in full (rest from reference TRBV15 and TRBJ2-7): DAMVIQNPRYQVTQFGKPVTLSCSQTLNHNVMYWYQQKSSQAPKLLFHYYDKDFNNEADTPDNFQSRRPNTSFCFLDIRSPGLGDTAMYLCATSRGSDGSEQYFGPGTRLTVT.

The chain joins TRBV7-6 to TRBJ2-3; D not certain. Germline V gives CDR1 SGHVS, CDR2 FNYEAQ. This CDR3 region has 17 residues. The V gene lost 5 bases and the J gene lost 2 bases, with 20 bases spanning the gap. The CDR3 region has the DNA TGTGCCAGCAGCCTGGGCCTGGTTAGGAGAATCACAGATACGCAGTATTTT. Translation: CASSLGLVRRITDTQYF.

This clonotype was seen ten or more times. The chain recombines TRBV4-3 with TRBJ2-6; 7 bases line up with TRBD1. V was pared by 0 bases and J by 0 bases, with 8 bases of the junction left unmatched. The CDR3 runs 19 residues. Germline V gene lookup returns CDR1 LGHNA and CDR2 YSLEER. In DNA form, the CDR3 reads TGCGCCAGCAGCCAAGATATTCCGGGACAGACCTCTGGGGCCAACGTCCTGACTTTC. Protein product: CASSQDIPGQTSGANVLTF.

J is TRBJ2-3 and V is TRBV13; the match to TRBD2 covers 8 bases. Trimming took 4 bases from V and 0 from J; bases not matched to a gene: 3. This CDR3 is 15 amino acids long. In germline, CDR1 is PRHDT, CDR2 FYEKMQ (reference sequence). The CDR3 DNA sequence: TGTGCCAGCAGCTCAGCGGGGGAGAGCACAGATACGCAGTATTTT. Protein sequence: CASSSAGESTDTQYF. The full variable domain, in which reference TRBV13 and TRBJ2-3 provide the parts outside the CDR3, is AAGVIQSPRHLIKEKRETATLKCYPIPRHDTVYWYQQGPGQDPQFLISFYEKMQSDKGSIPDRFSAQQFSDYHSELNMSSLELGDSALYFCASSSAGESTDTQYFGPGTRLTVL.

J is TRBJ2-1 and V is TRBV20-1; TRBD1 might be the D (6 bases). The CDR3 length is 14 residues. Deletions cut 1 base from V and 10 bases from J, with 17 bases between. CDR1 DFQATT and CDR2 SNEGSKA come from the germline V gene (reference sequence). The CDR3 sequence: CSARGTQGYYEQFF. The CDR3 nucleotides are TGCAGTGCTAGAGGCACACAGGGCTACTACGAGCAGTTCTTC.

About this clonotype: It may be a read error: a sequence one base away is much more abundant. The rearrangement links TRBV20-1 to TRBJ1-2; TRBD1 matches 11 bases. The CDR3 contains 17 residues. The ends lost 7 bases at V and 6 bases at J; junction bases unmatched: 19. Germline V gene lookup returns CDR1 DFQATT and CDR2 SNEGSKA (reference sequence). CDR3 protein: CSVGHPGQGVINHGYTF. The CDR3 DNA follows: TGCAGTGTAGGTCACCCGGGACAGGGGGTGATAAACCATGGCTACACCTTC.

V is TRBV28 and J is TRBJ2-3; TRBD2 agrees at 8 bases. The V gene's germline CDR1 is MDHEN and CDR2 SYDVKM. J gave up 4 bases and V 5 bases, and 5 bases lay outside the gene matches. The CDR3 is 14 amino acids. The CDR3 bases are TGTGCCAGCAGTCGCCGGACTAGCCCAGATACGCAGTATTTT. This sequence encodes CASSRRTSPDTQYF.

This clonotype was observed a handful of times. The chain couples TRBV28 to TRBJ1-6; D call uncertain. The CDR3 runs to 14 residues. Germline V gene sequence: CDR1 MDHEN, CDR2 SYDVKM. V shed 3 bases and J shed 9 bases, with 12 bases lying between them. In DNA form, the CDR3 reads TGTGCCAGCAGTTTTTGGAATTTAGGTTCACCCCTCCACTTT. Translating gives CASSFWNLGSPLHF.

The CDR3 DNA follows: TGCAGTGCTAGAGATTCTTTTTCCCGGGGGGGTTGGGAGCAGTTCTTC. Translation gives CSARDSFSRGGWEQFF. This chain uses TRBV20-1 with TRBJ2-1; 8 positions match TRBD2. CDR1 and CDR2 (germline): DFQATT, SNEGSKA (reference sequence). The CDR3 extends over 16 amino acids. The V segment lost 0 bases and the J segment 10 bases; nucleotides outside the gene matches: 14.

The rearrangement uses TRBV12-3 or TRBV12-4 and TRBJ2-1; D gene unclear. The CDR3 consists of 13 residues. V lost 6 bases to trimming and J lost 12 bases, with 18 bases between them. The CDR3 sequence: CASSLSEDFGQFF. The CDR3 DNA reads as TGTGCCAGCAGCCTGTCAGAGGATTTCGGGCAGTTCTTC.

This chain connects TRBV29-1 to TRBJ1-2, with unresolved D. CDR1 and CDR2 from the germline V gene are SQVTM and ANQGSEA. Deletions cut 3 bases from V and 7 bases from J, with 9 bases between. The CDR3 spans 11 residues. The CDR3 reads CSVDSPAGYTF. The CDR3 DNA is TGCAGCGTTGACTCCCCAGCTGGCTACACCTTC.

The chain couples TRBV7-9 to TRBJ2-5; no definite D call. This CDR3 has 11 residues. The V gene lost 6 bases and the J gene lost 5 bases, with 7 bases spanning the gap. CDR1 SEHNR and CDR2 FQNEAQ come from the germline V gene (reference sequence). CDR3 in DNA: TGTGCCAGCAGACTTGCGGAGACCCAGTACTTC. Protein sequence: CASRLAETQYF. Full variable domain (outside the CDR3, taken from reference TRBV7-9 and TRBJ2-5): DTGVSQNPRHKITKRGQNVTFRCDPISEHNRLYWYRQTLGQGPEFLTYFQNEAQLEKSRLLSDRFSAERPKGSFSTLEIQRTEQGDSAMYLCASRLAETQYFGPGTRLLVL.

This clonotype was observed a handful of times. The chain couples TRBV7-8 to TRBJ2-3; D call uncertain. The V end was cut by 4 bases, the J end by 6 bases, with 14 bases between. The CDR3 is 14 amino acids. In germline, CDR1 is SGHVS, CDR2 FQNEAQ. The CDR3 DNA reads as TGTGCCAGCAGCTCCCGGTTGCGTGCTGATACGCAGTATTTT. Its protein product is CASSSRLRADTQYF. Combining the CDR3 with reference TRBV7-8 and TRBJ2-3 gives the whole variable domain GAGVSQSPRYKVAKRGQDVALRCDPISGHVSLFWYQQALGQGPEFLTYFQNEAQLDKSGLPSDRFFAERPEGSVSTLKIQRTQQEDSAVYLCASSSRLRADTQYFGPGTRLTVL.

This clonotype was picked up a small number of times. J is TRBJ2-5 and V is TRBV25-1; the D call may be TRBD1 or TRBD2 (5 bases each). The germline gives CDR1 MGHDK, CDR2 SYGVNS. CDR3 length: 14 residues. V was shortened by 7 bases and J by 4 bases, with 16 bases between the two germline ends. This CDR3 reads CASNPRGQGETQYF. The CDR3 region has the DNA TGTGCCAGCAACCCGAGGGGCCAGGGAGAGACCCAGTACTTC.

The rearrangement joins TRBV29-1 to TRBJ2-3; D not certain. Germline CDR1 and CDR2: SQVTM and ANQGSEA. This CDR3 has 15 amino acids. Trimming stripped 1 base from V and 1 base from J, with 12 bases between. The CDR3 nucleotides are TGCAGCGTTGAAGGGACGGATGCCGGCACAGATACGCAGTATTTT. This encodes CSVEGTDAGTDTQYF.

The rearrangement links TRBV7-2 to TRBJ2-1; 10 nucleotides match TRBD1. V was pared by 5 bases and J by 9 bases, with 7 bases of the junction left unmatched. CDR1 is SGHTA and CDR2 is FQGNSA in the germline V gene. The CDR3 totals 14 residues. CDR3 nucleotides: TGTGCCAGCAGCCCGGGACAGGGGTGGACTGAGCAGTTCTTC. Encoded protein: CASSPGQGWTEQFF. Full variable domain (rest looked up from reference TRBV7-2 and TRBJ2-1): GAGVSQSPSNKVTEKGKDVELRCDPISGHTALYWYRQSLGQGLEFLIYFQGNSAPDKSGLPSDRFSAERTGGSVSTLTIQRTQQEDSAVYLCASSPGQGWTEQFFGPGTRLTVL.

The V call is TRBV24-1, the J call TRBJ2-7; 8 bases agree with TRBD1. Looked up from germline, CDR1 is KGHDR and CDR2 is SFDVKD. Trimming at V came to 4 bases and at J to 3 bases, leaving 4 bases not matched to a gene. The CDR3 length is 14 residues. The DNA of the CDR3 is TGTGCCACCAGTGAAACAGGGGGAAACTACGAGCAGTACTTC. It encodes CATSETGGNYEQYF.

The chain uses TRBV4-2 and TRBJ1-5; maybe TRBD1 (6 bases). V was cut by 3 bases and J by 9 bases, with 15 bases left in between. The CDR3 runs to 14 residues. Germline CDR1 reads LGHNA; CDR2 reads YNFKEQ. The CDR3 DNA follows: TGTGCCAGCAGCCATGGCAGGGGTATCGTGCCCCAGCATTTT. This encodes CASSHGRGIVPQHF.

This clonotype was recorded only once. The V call is TRBV3-1, the J call TRBJ2-3; D not resolved. Trimming removed 0 bases at V and 5 bases at J, with 12 bases between. Germline-derived CDR1 and CDR2 are LGHDT and YNNKEL (reference sequence). The CDR3 contains 15 residues. The CDR3 loop is CASSQEGWDEDTQYF. CDR3 DNA: TGTGCCAGCAGCCAAGAGGGGTGGGATGAAGATACGCAGTATTTT.

A note on this clonotype: This may be a read error, as it is one base from a much larger clone. The CDR3 DNA sequence: TGTGCCACCAGCAGGGACAGGCCCTCTGGGGCCAACGTCCTGACTTTC. It specifies CATSRDRPSGANVLTF. This chain connects TRBV15 to TRBJ2-6; 7 nucleotides agree with TRBD1. CDR3 length equals 16 residues. V lost 3 bases and J lost 0; bases outside the gene matches: 2. Germline values: CDR1 LNHNV, CDR2 YYDKDF (reference sequence).

The V call is TRBV6-2 or TRBV6-3, the J call TRBJ2-7; D gene unclear. Germline CDR1 MNHEY, CDR2 SVGEGT. V was clipped by 4 bases and J by 4 bases, with 14 bases between them. The CDR3 is made up of 14 amino acids. The CDR3 loop is CASSSVWSEYEQYF. In nucleotides, the CDR3 is TGTGCCAGCAGTTCTGTGTGGAGCGAGTACGAGCAGTACTTC.

The chain combines TRBV4-3 with TRBJ2-5; 10 nucleotides line up with TRBD2. The germline CDR1 and CDR2 sequences are LGHNA and YSLEER. The J segment lost 5 bases and the V segment lost 0 bases, leaving 12 bases of the junction unmatched. This CDR3 has 18 amino acids. CDR3 in amino acids: CASSQEASGGVLEETQYF. The CDR3 DNA is TGCGCCAGCAGCCAAGAAGCGAGCGGGGGGGTTTTGGAGGAGACCCAGTACTTC.

This clonotype has only one observation. The rearrangement joins TRBV7-2 to TRBJ2-3; 13 positions agree with TRBD2. The germline V gene encodes CDR1 SGHTA and CDR2 FQGNSA. This CDR3 comprises 16 residues. Losses at the gene ends were 4 bases for V and 3 bases for J; bases not matched to a gene: 4. Here the CDR3 reads CASSSSGLAGTDTQYF. DNA for the CDR3: TGTGCCAGCAGCTCCTCGGGACTAGCGGGGACAGATACGCAGTATTTT.

The rearrangement links TRBV4-1 to TRBJ2-1; 10 bases line up with TRBD2. The CDR3 runs to 16 residues. V was clipped by 4 bases and J by 2 bases; unmatched bases: 5. Germline V gene sequence: CDR1 MGHRA, CDR2 YSYEKL. The CDR3 DNA follows: TGCGCCAGCAGCCTTGGCACTAGCGGGACCTACAATGAGCAGTTCTTC. It yields the protein CASSLGTSGTYNEQFF.

V and J are TRBV20-1 and TRBJ2-5; TRBD2 matches at 12 bases. In germline, CDR1 is DFQATT, CDR2 SNEGSKA (reference sequence). The CDR3 extends over 16 amino acids. Trimming removed 8 bases from V and 5 bases from J; junction bases left unmatched: 15. DNA of the CDR3: TGCAGTCCCACGGCGTCTAGCGGGGGGGCCATGGAGACCCAGTACTTC. Amino acids: CSPTASSGGAMETQYF.

This clonotype was counted ten times or more. The chain couples TRBV4-2 to TRBJ2-7, with 9 bases aligning to TRBD1. The CDR3 has 17 amino acids. Trimming took 0 bases from V and 0 from J; bases not matched to a gene: 6. Germline values: CDR1 LGHNA, CDR2 YNFKEQ. The CDR3 reads CASSQEPPGQGSYEQYF. CDR3 nucleotides: TGTGCCAGCAGCCAAGAACCGCCGGGACAGGGCTCCTACGAGCAGTACTTC.

This clonotype has only a few counts. This rearrangement joins TRBV7-2 to TRBJ2-7, with a possible D match to TRBD2 (5 bases). Per germline, CDR1 SGHTA and CDR2 FQGNSA. This CDR3 is built from 15 residues. Trimming shortened V by 1 base and J by 4 bases, and 14 bases separated the two germline ends. The CDR3 spells CASSLVGVPGYEQYF. In nucleotides, the CDR3 is TGTGCCAGCAGCTTAGTCGGGGTTCCGGGGTACGAGCAGTACTTC. Using reference TRBV7-2 and TRBJ2-7 for the parts outside the CDR3, the full variable domain is GAGVSQSPSNKVTEKGKDVELRCDPISGHTALYWYRQSLGQGLEFLIYFQGNSAPDKSGLPSDRFSAERTGGSVSTLTIQRTQQEDSAVYLCASSLVGVPGYEQYFGPGTRLTVT.

V and J are TRBV7-9 and TRBJ1-1; D remains ambiguous. The length of the CDR3 is 13 residues. Germline values: CDR1 SEHNR, CDR2 FQNEAQ (reference sequence). V gave up 5 bases and J gave up 4 bases, with 11 bases separating them. In nucleotides, the CDR3 is TGTGCCAGCAGCCGTAGTCCCGTCACTGAAGCTTTCTTT. Protein sequence: CASSRSPVTEAFF. Full variable domain (remainder filled in from reference TRBV7-9 and TRBJ1-1): DTGVSQNPRHKITKRGQNVTFRCDPISEHNRLYWYRQTLGQGPEFLTYFQNEAQLEKSRLLSDRFSAERPKGSFSTLEIQRTEQGDSAMYLCASSRSPVTEAFFGQGTRLTVV.